This TCR beta chain emerged from a study of human T cells and chemical hapten exposure. Findings of the study overall: Correlating positively with patch test score were the PT1 expanded TCR counts. The study found that DPC sensitization did not change TCRs above 1 in 1000 frequency.

Regarding time point: pre-sensitization, week 0. Documented treatment: therapeutic diphenylcyclopropenone sensitization with weekly scalp DPC. Only after blood had been drawn was each patch test applied. CDR3 length: 15 amino acids. V was pared by 2 bases and J by 8 bases, with 18 bases between. CDR1 MNHEY and CDR2 SVGAGI come from the germline V gene. Each CDR3 protein gets one entry after TCRdb re-called the RACE reads with MiXCR. The data show around 180,000 distinct CDR3 sequences, with under 35% seen just once and 2.9% held by the top ten. In regard to this clonotype: Its antigen is unknown.

The sequence was collected from a woman aged 30 to 39 with alopecia areata. Some clones in this sample may be carry-over from other donors' samples. This chain connects TRBV6-5 to TRBJ1-2; no reliable D call. Sequencing was performed on whole blood, taken in connection with sensitization to the hapten diphenylcyclopropenone (DPC). As DNA, the CDR3 is TGTGCCAGCAGTTACGGTACGGGATATACCTCGGGCTACACCTTC. Amino acids: CASSYGTGYTSGYTF.